Listed below are T cell receptor beta chains from one sample, sequenced in a study of vaccination effects on CD4 cells after COVID-19. Antigens for these TCRs are unknown. The method was immunoSEQ multiplex PCR; TCRdb's version includes in-frame clones alone and lacks a portion of them. The sample has about 79,000 clones, 74% seen once. The material was CD4+ T cells from PBMCs cultured with HCoV-229E spike peptides, obtained before COVID-19 vaccination. The receptors here all came from a human donor who received a COVID-19 vaccine. The CDR3 runs from the conserved cysteine through the conserved F or W. The order of the fields is V gene, J gene, clone size, D gene, CDR3 protein, CDR3 DNA. The D gene is left open where the match is weak. Not every row has a clone size; where given, it reads once, few, many or a size class.

>TRBV3-1/TRBV3-2|TRBJ1-1|-|-
CASSWGVNTEAFF
TGTGCCAGCAGCTGGGGAGTGAACACTGAAGCTTTCTTT
>TRBV4-2|TRBJ2-3|-|TRBD1
CASSQAGTGGRADTQYF
TGTGCCAGCAGCCAAGCCGGGACAGGGGGCAGAGCAGATACGCAGTATTTT
>TRBV5-6|TRBJ1-2|-|-
CASSLWQRERYTF
TGTGCCAGCAGCTTGTGGCAGCGTGAGCGCTACACCTTC
>TRBV12-3/TRBV12-4|TRBJ2-1|-|-
CASTLRGGEQFF
TGTGCCAGCACCTTAAGGGGTGGTGAGCAGTTCTTC
>TRBV5-1|TRBJ1-4|-|TRBD1
CASSPGQGGEKLFF
TGCGCCAGCAGCCCGGGACAGGGAGGTGAAAAACTGTTTTTT
>TRBV7-2|TRBJ2-1|-|TRBD2
CASSLAGGAYNEQFF
TGTGCCAGCAGCTTAGCGGGGGGGGCCTACAATGAGCAGTTCTTC
>TRBV4-2|TRBJ1-2|-|-
CASSQDTGPGYTF
TGTGCCAGCAGCCAAGACACGGGGCCTGGCTACACCTTC
>TRBV5-8|TRBJ2-6|-|-
CASSITRIANSGANVLTF
TGTGCCAGCAGTATTACTCGGATTGCTAACTCTGGGGCCAACGTCCTGACTTTC
>TRBV19|TRBJ1-5|-|-
CASSTQRSGISNQPQHF
TGTGCCAGTAGTACACAGCGTTCGGGGATCAGCAATCAGCCCCAGCATTTT
>TRBV7-2|TRBJ1-1|-|-
CASSRDGNTEAFF
TGTGCCAGCAGCCGAGACGGAAACACTGAAGCTTTCTTT
>TRBV9|TRBJ2-1|-|TRBD2
CASGGGLVYNEQFF
TGTGCCAGCGGGGGGGGACTAGTTTACAATGAGCAGTTCTTC
>TRBV7-9|TRBJ2-3|-|TRBD2
CASSLYGGGGGTDTQYF
TGTGCCAGCAGCCTTTACGGTGGCGGGGGGGGCACAGATACGCAGTATTTT
>TRBV30|TRBJ2-1|few|-
CAWNKRASSSYNEQFF
TGTGCCTGGAATAAGAGGGCCTCAAGCTCCTACAATGAGCAGTTCTTC
>TRBV5-1|TRBJ2-2|few|TRBD2
CASSPAFSLAGQTGELFF
TGCGCCAGCAGCCCCGCGTTTTCACTAGCGGGTCAAACCGGGGAGCTGTTTTTT
>TRBV18|TRBJ2-4|-|-
CASSPLDGFSAKNIQYF
TGTGCCAGCTCACCCCTTGACGGGTTTTCGGCCAAAAACATTCAGTACTTC
>TRBV6-6|TRBJ2-5|-|TRBD2
CASSPKTSGGDSRTQYF
TGTGCCAGCAGTCCGAAGACTAGCGGGGGGGATAGTCGTACCCAGTACTTC
>TRBV6-5|TRBJ1-5|-|-
CASSPQGNGNQPQHF
TGTGCCAGCAGCCCACAAGGGAATGGCAATCAGCCCCAGCATTTT
>TRBV4-3|TRBJ2-3|-|TRBD2
CASSQASGADTQYF
TGCGCCAGCAGTCAGGCTAGCGGAGCAGATACGCAGTATTTT
>TRBV7-3|TRBJ1-1|few|-
CASSSLGNSGTEAFF
TGTGCCAGCAGTTCTCTAGGGAATTCGGGCACTGAAGCTTTCTTT
>TRBV18|TRBJ2-1|-|TRBD1
CASSPGTGTYNEQFF
TGTGCCAGCTCCCCCGGGACAGGTACCTACAATGAGCAGTTCTTC
>TRBV5-1|TRBJ1-2|-|-
CASSLDQANYGYTF
TGCGCCAGCAGCTTGGATCAGGCTAACTATGGCTACACCTTC
>TRBV19|TRBJ2-6|-|-
CASLSGWTGAGGANVLTF
TGTGCCAGCCTCTCGGGGTGGACTGGGGCGGGTGGGGCCAACGTCCTGACTTTC
>TRBV7-2|TRBJ1-6|few|-
CASKFGGANSPLHF
TGTGCCAGCAAGTTCGGCGGGGCCAATTCACCCCTCCACTTT
>TRBV12-3/TRBV12-4|TRBJ2-3|-|-
CASSLDNTDTQYF
TGTGCCAGCAGTTTAGACAACACAGATACGCAGTATTTT
>TRBV27|TRBJ1-4|-|-
CASSFSLRADSTNEKLFF
TGTGCCAGCAGTTTTTCCCTCCGGGCAGACTCAACTAATGAAAAACTGTTTTTT
>TRBV25-1|TRBJ1-4|-|TRBD1
CASSDTDRDEKLFF
TGTGCCAGCAGTGATACCGACAGGGATGAAAAACTGTTTTTT
>TRBV7-2|TRBJ2-1|-|TRBD1
CASSLRTGHEQFF
TGTGCCAGCAGCCTCCGGACAGGTCATGAGCAGTTCTTC
>TRBV7-7|TRBJ2-2|-|TRBD2
CASSLALAANTGELFF
TGTGCCAGCAGCTTAGCGCTAGCGGCGAACACCGGGGAGCTGTTTTTT
>TRBV24-1|TRBJ1-2|-|-
CATSEVGQSYGYTF
TGTGCCACCAGTGAAGTTGGTCAGAGCTATGGCTACACCTTC
>TRBV3-1/TRBV3-2|TRBJ1-1|-|-
CASGEGLSSLNTEAFF
TGTGCCAGCGGCGAGGGGCTCTCGAGTTTGAACACTGAAGCTTTCTTT
>TRBV28|TRBJ1-2|-|-
CASSLWVQGNGYTF
TGTGCCAGCAGTTTATGGGTCCAGGGCAATGGCTACACCTTC
>TRBV29-1|TRBJ1-4|-|-
CSVKWTATNEKLFF
TGCAGCGTTAAATGGACAGCAACTAATGAAAAACTGTTTTTT
>TRBV28|TRBJ2-5|-|TRBD2
CASSPGLAGVETQYF
TGTGCCAGCAGCCCGGGACTAGCGGGGGTAGAGACCCAGTACTTC
>TRBV2|TRBJ2-3|-|TRBD2
CASSDPTSGGGLDTQYF
TGTGCCAGCAGTGACCCTACTAGCGGGGGGGGTCTAGATACGCAGTATTTT
>TRBV3-1/TRBV3-2|TRBJ2-1|-|-
CASSQGPYWSSYNEQFF
TGTGCCAGCAGCCAAGGCCCCTACTGGAGCTCCTACAATGAGCAGTTCTTC
>TRBV6-5|TRBJ2-1|-|TRBD2
CASSYSRGGTYNEQFF
TGTGCCAGCAGTTATTCTCGGGGGGGGACCTACAATGAGCAGTTCTTC
>TRBV7-9|TRBJ1-1|-|TRBD1
CASSPRRGTENTEAFF
TGTGCCAGCAGCCCCCGAAGAGGGACAGAAAACACTGAAGCTTTCTTT
>TRBV19|TRBJ2-5|-|TRBD2
CASSTTAGVQETQYF
TGTGCCAGTAGTACAACAGCGGGAGTCCAAGAGACCCAGTACTTC
>TRBV6-6|TRBJ1-2|-|-
CASSRGQTTNYGYTF
TGTGCCAGCAGCCGGGGACAAACTACTAACTATGGCTACACCTTC